This TCR beta chain was found in a study of T-cell reconstitution after alpha-beta-depleted transplantation in children. This clonotype was detected a few times. No antigen is known for it. Preparation of the TCRbeta library was carried out with unique molecular identifiers. TCRdb fed the PCR reads into MiXCR, producing one record per CDR3 protein. The top ten clones hold 25% to 35% of a sample with about 980,000 distinct CDR3 sequences, 25% to 35% of them seen once. General observations from the study: The study traced high day-60 TCRbeta diversity in some patients to surviving recipient T cells and thymic progenitors. By one year post-transplant, T-cell counts and diversity largely arose from T cells that were newly produced. About two months after transplant, alpha-beta T cells reportedly came from several hundred expanded graft clones.

The clonotype originates from a boy less than two years old who had a stem cell transplant for SCID, so the T cells may come from the graft donor. The sequencing here drew on PBMCs, mostly from graft donor cells, taken 360 days after TCRalphabeta/CD19-depleted stem cell transplant.

This CDR3 reads CASSYASGVDEQYF. Here the CDR3 DNA reads TGTGCCAGCAGTTACGCTAGCGGGGTCGACGAGCAGTACTTC. The chain uses TRBV6-5 and TRBJ2-7, with 9 nucleotides matching TRBD2. The length of the CDR3 is 14 residues. Germline V gives CDR1 MNHEY, CDR2 SVGAGI. Trimming removed 2 bases from V and 5 bases from J; junction bases left unmatched: 4.